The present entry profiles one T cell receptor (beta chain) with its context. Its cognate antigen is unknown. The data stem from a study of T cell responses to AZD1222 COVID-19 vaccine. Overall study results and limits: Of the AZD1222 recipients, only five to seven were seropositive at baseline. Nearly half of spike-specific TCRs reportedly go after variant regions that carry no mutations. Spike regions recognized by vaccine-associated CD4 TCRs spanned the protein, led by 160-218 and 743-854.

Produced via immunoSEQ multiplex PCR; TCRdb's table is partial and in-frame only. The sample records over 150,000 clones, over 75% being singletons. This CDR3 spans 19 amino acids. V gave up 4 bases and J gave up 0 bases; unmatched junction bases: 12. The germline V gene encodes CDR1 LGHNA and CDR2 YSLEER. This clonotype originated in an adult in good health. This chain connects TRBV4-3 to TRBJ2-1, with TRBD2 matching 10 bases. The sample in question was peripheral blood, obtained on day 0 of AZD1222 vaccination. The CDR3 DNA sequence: TGCGCCAGCAGCCCCCGGGTTAGCGGGGGGTCGAGCTCCTACAATGAGCAGTTCTTC. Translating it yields CASSPRVSGGSSSYNEQFF.